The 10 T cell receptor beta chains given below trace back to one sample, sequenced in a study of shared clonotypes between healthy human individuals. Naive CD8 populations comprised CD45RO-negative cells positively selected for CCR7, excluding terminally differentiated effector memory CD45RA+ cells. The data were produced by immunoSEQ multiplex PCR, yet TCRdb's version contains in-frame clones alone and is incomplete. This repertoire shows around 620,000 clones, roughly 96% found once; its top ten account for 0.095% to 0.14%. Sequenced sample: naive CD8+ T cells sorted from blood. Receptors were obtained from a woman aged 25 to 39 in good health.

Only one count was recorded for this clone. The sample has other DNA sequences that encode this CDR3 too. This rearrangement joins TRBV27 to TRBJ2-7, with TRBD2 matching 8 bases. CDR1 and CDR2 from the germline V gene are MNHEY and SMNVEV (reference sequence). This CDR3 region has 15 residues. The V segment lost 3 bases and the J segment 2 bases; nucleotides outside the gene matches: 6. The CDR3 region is CASSFGLAGAYEQYF. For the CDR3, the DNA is TGTGCCAGCAGTTTTGGGCTAGCGGGCGCCTACGAGCAGTACTTC.

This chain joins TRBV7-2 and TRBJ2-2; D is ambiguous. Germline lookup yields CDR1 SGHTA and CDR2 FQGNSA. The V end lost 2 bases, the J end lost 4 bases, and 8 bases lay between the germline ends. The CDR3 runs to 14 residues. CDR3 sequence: CASSLMWGTGELFF. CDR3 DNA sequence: TGTGCCAGCAGCTTAATGTGGGGCACCGGGGAGCTGTTTTTT.

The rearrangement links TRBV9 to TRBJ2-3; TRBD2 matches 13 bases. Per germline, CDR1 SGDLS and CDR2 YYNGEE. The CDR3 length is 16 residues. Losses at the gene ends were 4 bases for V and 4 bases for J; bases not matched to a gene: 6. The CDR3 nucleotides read TGTGCCAGCAGCCTGGGACTAGCGGGAATGTCAGATACGCAGTATTTT. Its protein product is CASSLGLAGMSDTQYF.

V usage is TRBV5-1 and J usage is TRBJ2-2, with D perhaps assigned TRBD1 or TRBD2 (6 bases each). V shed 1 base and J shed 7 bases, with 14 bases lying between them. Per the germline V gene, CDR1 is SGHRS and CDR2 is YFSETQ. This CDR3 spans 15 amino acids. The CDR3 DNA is TGCGCCAGCAGCTTGTACGGGGGCGCGGGCGGGGAGCTGTTTTTT. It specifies CASSLYGGAGGELFF. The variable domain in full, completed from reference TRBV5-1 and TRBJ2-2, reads KAGVTQTPRYLIKTRGQQVTLSCSPISGHRSVSWYQQTPGQGLQFLFEYFSETQRNKGNFPGRFSGRQFSNSRSEMNVSTLELGDSALYLCASSLYGGAGGELFFGEGSRLTVL.

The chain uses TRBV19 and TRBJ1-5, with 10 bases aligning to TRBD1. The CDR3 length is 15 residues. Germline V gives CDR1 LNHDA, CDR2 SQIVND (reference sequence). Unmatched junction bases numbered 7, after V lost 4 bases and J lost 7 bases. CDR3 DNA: TGTGCCAGTAGTACCTGGGACAGGGGTGACCAGCCCCAGCATTTT. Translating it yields CASSTWDRGDQPQHF.

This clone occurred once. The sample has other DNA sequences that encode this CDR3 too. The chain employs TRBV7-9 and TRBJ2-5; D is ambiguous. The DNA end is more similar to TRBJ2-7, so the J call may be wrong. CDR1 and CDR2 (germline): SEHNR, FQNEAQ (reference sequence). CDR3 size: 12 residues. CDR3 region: CASSLGGDEQYF. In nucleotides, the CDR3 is TGTGCCAGCAGCTTAGGTGGGGACGAGCAGTACTTC.

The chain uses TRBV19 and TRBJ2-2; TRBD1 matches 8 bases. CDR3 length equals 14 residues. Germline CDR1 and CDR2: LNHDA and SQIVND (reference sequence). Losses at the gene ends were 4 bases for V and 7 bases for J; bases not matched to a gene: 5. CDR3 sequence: CASSTDREVGELFF. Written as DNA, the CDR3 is TGTGCCAGTAGTACGGACAGGGAAGTCGGGGAGCTGTTTTTT.

CDR3 coding DNA: TGTGCCAGCAGTGGGGGCGGCCAGATGACCTACGAGCAGTACTTC. Its translation is CASSGGGQMTYEQYF. This chain connects TRBV25-1 to TRBJ2-5; a weak D match, TRBD1 (5 bases). TRBJ2-7 matches the DNA end more closely, so the J call is doubtful. Germline V gene sequence: CDR1 MGHDK, CDR2 SYGVNS. The CDR3 is 15 residues long.

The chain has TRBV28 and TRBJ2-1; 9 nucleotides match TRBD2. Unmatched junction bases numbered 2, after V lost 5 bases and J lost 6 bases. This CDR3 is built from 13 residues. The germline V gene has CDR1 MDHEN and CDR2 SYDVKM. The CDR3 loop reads CASSPGLANEQFF. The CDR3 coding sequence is TGTGCCAGCAGTCCGGGACTAGCCAATGAGCAGTTCTTC.

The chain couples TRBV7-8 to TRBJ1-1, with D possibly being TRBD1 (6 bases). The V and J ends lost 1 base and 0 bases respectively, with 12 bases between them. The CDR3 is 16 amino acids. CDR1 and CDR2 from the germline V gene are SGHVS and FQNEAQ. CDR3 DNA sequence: TGTGCCAGCAGCTTAGGGGGGCTGGGGATGAACACTGAAGCTTTCTTT. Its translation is CASSLGGLGMNTEAFF. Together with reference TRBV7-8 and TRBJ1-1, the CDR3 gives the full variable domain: GAGVSQSPRYKVAKRGQDVALRCDPISGHVSLFWYQQALGQGPEFLTYFQNEAQLDKSGLPSDRFFAERPEGSVSTLKIQRTQQEDSAVYLCASSLGGLGMNTEAFFGQGTRLTVV.